These 22 T cell receptor beta chains were sequenced from one sample in a study of cytomegalovirus exposure and HLA in healthy donors. Researchers ran the PCR with 60 Vbeta and 13 Jbeta primers. Assay: immunoSEQ multiplex PCR; the TCRdb copy retains only in-frame clones and omits some. The sample has 140,000 or so clones, roughly three fifths seen once. Sample: PBMCs. These TCRs come from a woman aged 60-75 years in good health and CMV-seronegative.

The chain links TRBV2 to TRBJ2-2; D unclear. The ends were cut back, 3 bases at V and 8 bases at J, with 10 bases in the middle. Per the germline V gene, CDR1 is SNHLY and CDR2 is FYNNEI. The CDR3 has 13 amino acids. The CDR3 coding sequence is TGTGCCAGCAGTGACAAGTACTGGGGGGAGCTGTTTTTT. Amino acid sequence: CASSDKYWGELFF. The whole variable domain, remainder taken from reference TRBV2 and TRBJ2-2, is EPEVTQTPSHQVTQMGQEVILRCVPISNHLYFYWYRQILGQKVEFLVSFYNNEISEKSEIFDDQFSVERPDGSNFTLKIRSTKLEDSAMYFCASSDKYWGELFFGEGSRLTVL.

The chain carries TRBV7-8 and TRBJ1-2, with 10 bases lining up with TRBD1. The CDR3 consists of 14 residues. Looked up from germline, CDR1 is SGHVS and CDR2 is FQNEAQ. Trimming removed 3 bases from V and 8 bases from J; junction bases left unmatched: 6. The CDR3 is CASSLGGQGDGYTF. CDR3 sequence (DNA): TGTGCCAGCAGCTTGGGAGGACAGGGGGACGGCTACACCTTC.

The chain joins TRBV9 to TRBJ1-1; no clear D. The CDR3 totals 15 residues. Germline CDR1 is SGDLS and CDR2 is YYNGEE. V lost 0 bases, J lost 4 bases, and 13 bases lay in between. CDR3 loop: CASSVEGRGLTEAFF. The CDR3 DNA reads as TGTGCCAGCAGCGTAGAAGGGAGAGGGCTCACTGAAGCTTTCTTT.

The CDR3 coding sequence is TGTGCCAGCACCCCCACAGGGGGGAAAAATAATTCACCCCTCCACTTT. As protein: CASTPTGGKNNSPLHF. The J gene is TRBJ1-6, the V gene TRBV6-6; 8 bases match TRBD1. This CDR3 has 16 amino acids. J gave up 5 bases and V 7 bases, and 10 bases lay outside the gene matches. Germline V CDR1 and CDR2: MNHNY, SVGAGI (reference sequence).

The chain couples TRBV4-3 to TRBJ1-2, with 7 bases matching TRBD1. Trimming removed 0 bases from V and 7 bases from J; junction bases left unmatched: 5. The CDR3 has 14 amino acids. Germline V lookup: CDR1 LGHNA, CDR2 YSLEER. Here the CDR3 DNA reads TGCGCCAGCAGCCAAGATCAGGGGGTTGGTGGCTACACCTTC. It translates to CASSQDQGVGGYTF.

As concerns this clone: The junction departs from germline at one end; a sequencing error may be responsible. The CDR3 loop reads CSSSLVRQGAHEQYF. The CDR3 DNA follows: TGTTCCAGCAGCTTAGTGAGACAGGGGGCCCACGAGCAGTACTTC. The chain links TRBV7-9 to TRBJ2-7, with 10 bases fitting TRBD1. Germline V CDR1 and CDR2: SEHNR, FQNEAQ (reference sequence). The CDR3 contains 15 residues. The full variable domain, with the rest looked up from reference TRBV7-9 and TRBJ2-7, is DTGVSQNPRHKITKRGQNVTFRCDPISEHNRLYWYRQTLGQGPEFLTYFQNEAQLEKSRLLSDRFSAERPKGSFSTLEIQRTEQGDSAMYLCSSSLVRQGAHEQYFGPGTRLTVT.

The chain combines TRBV5-4 with TRBJ2-1; 11 bases line up with TRBD2. This CDR3 has 16 residues. The junction had 7 bases not matched to a gene; V was cut back by 0 bases and J by 8 bases. The germline CDR1 and CDR2 sequences are SGHNT and YYREEE (reference sequence). The CDR3 region has the DNA TGTGCCAGCAGCTTGGGGGCTAGCGGGGGGATCTATGAGCAGTTCTTC. Its translation: CASSLGASGGIYEQFF.

The chain has TRBV2 and TRBJ2-1; 10 nucleotides line up with TRBD2. Germline CDR1 SNHLY, CDR2 FYNNEI. J was trimmed by 9 bases and V by 8 bases; bases with no gene match: 16. This CDR3 has 16 amino acids. The CDR3: CASSALAGVEMGEQFF. The CDR3 DNA is TGTGCCAGCTCAGCGCTAGCGGGAGTCGAAATGGGTGAGCAGTTCTTC.

This sequence joins TRBV28 and TRBJ2-1; TRBD2 matches at 11 bases. V gave up 7 bases and J gave up 2 bases; unmatched junction bases: 4. The CDR3 is made up of 15 amino acids. Germline V gene data show CDR1 as MDHEN and CDR2 as SYDVKM. The CDR3 spells CASTLAGGTYNEQFF. The CDR3, as DNA: TGTGCCAGCACCCTAGCGGGAGGTACCTACAATGAGCAGTTCTTC.

The chain uses TRBV7-9 and TRBJ1-5; 9 bases line up with TRBD1. The CDR3 loop spans 18 amino acids. The germline V gene encodes CDR1 SEHNR and CDR2 FQNEAQ (reference sequence). J gave up 0 bases and V 6 bases, and 12 bases lay outside the gene matches. CDR3 in amino acids: CASSLSGGQGYSNQPQHF. CDR3 sequence (DNA): TGTGCCAGCAGTCTTAGTGGGGGACAGGGTTATAGCAATCAGCCCCAGCATTTT.

The V call is TRBV19, the J call TRBJ2-2; 9 bases match TRBD2. CDR3 length equals 17 residues. After removal of 3 bases from V and 2 bases from J, the junction contained 7 bases not matched to a gene. CDR1 is LNHDA and CDR2 is SQIVND in the germline V gene (reference sequence). The CDR3 nucleotides are TGTGCCAGTAGTATTCGCCTAGCGGGGTCCAACACCGGGGAGCTGTTTTTT. Translated: CASSIRLAGSNTGELFF.

This clone was observed once. The chain links TRBV6-1 to TRBJ2-6; D possibly corresponds to TRBD2 (6 bases). The CDR3 is made up of 12 amino acids. Looked up from germline, CDR1 is MNHNS and CDR2 is SASEGT. The CDR3, as DNA: TGTGCGGAGGGGTCTGGGGCCAACGTCCTGACTTTC. Protein product: CAEGSGANVLTF.

The rearrangement links TRBV10-3 to TRBJ2-1; TRBD2 is a possible D gene (5 bases). This CDR3 comprises 14 residues. Per the germline V gene, CDR1 is ENHRY and CDR2 is SYGVKD. Trimming shortened V by 3 bases and J by 4 bases, and 10 bases separated the two germline ends. Here the CDR3 reads CAISDPRGYNEQFF. DNA of the CDR3: TGTGCCATCAGTGATCCTCGAGGGTACAATGAGCAGTTCTTC.

The CDR3 coding sequence is TGTGCCAGCAGCCAAGATTTTGGCGGGGGCTCCTACAATGAGCAGTTCTTC. Its translation: CASSQDFGGGSYNEQFF. J is TRBJ2-1 and V is TRBV4-2; TRBD2 matches 7 bases. CDR1 is LGHNA and CDR2 is YNFKEQ in the germline V gene. J was trimmed by 0 bases and V by 0 bases; bases with no gene match: 5. The CDR3 covers 17 residues.

The chain carries TRBV15 and TRBJ1-1, with no clear D. The CDR3 has 15 amino acids. The V end lost 0 bases, the J end lost 3 bases, and 11 bases lay between the germline ends. The V gene's germline CDR1 is LNHNV and CDR2 YYDKDF (reference sequence). The CDR3 spells CATSREPRGYTEAFF. The CDR3 DNA is TGTGCCACCAGCAGAGAGCCTAGAGGGTACACTGAAGCTTTCTTT.

This clone was observed once. The V call is TRBV2, the J call TRBJ2-1; D is perhaps TRBD2 (6 bases). The germline V and J ends were trimmed by 4 bases and 10 bases, with 20 bases remaining between them. The CDR3 sequence is 15 residues long. Germline V lookup: CDR1 SNHLY, CDR2 FYNNEI. CDR3 amino acids: CASSASARGDREQFF. CDR3 in DNA: TGTGCCAGCAGTGCTAGCGCCCGAGGGGATAGGGAGCAGTTCTTC.

This clone has a single count. The chain links TRBV14 to TRBJ2-5; D gene ambiguous. V was shortened by 4 bases and J by 3 bases, with 3 bases between the two germline ends. Germline-derived CDR1 and CDR2 are SGHDN and FVKESK. This CDR3 has 11 residues. The DNA of the CDR3 is TGTGCCAGCAGCCTAGAAGAGACCCAGTACTTC. Protein product: CASSLEETQYF.

The V and J genes are TRBV5-1 and TRBJ2-3; D not resolved. The CDR3 is 15 residues long. From germline, CDR1 is SGHRS and CDR2 YFSETQ. V lost 3 bases and J 0 bases, leaving 11 bases between the germline ends. The CDR3 sequence is CASSYISSSTDTQYF. CDR3 coding DNA: TGCGCCAGCAGCTATATCAGTTCTAGCACAGATACGCAGTATTTT.

The chain couples TRBV7-9 to TRBJ1-2; D might be TRBD1 (6 bases). The germline V gene encodes CDR1 SEHNR and CDR2 FQNEAQ (reference sequence). There are 18 residues in the CDR3. Trimming cost V 7 bases and J 5 bases, with 29 bases left between them. The DNA for the CDR3 is TGTGCCAGCACTCTCGGGGTGGGGGCCTCCCCAGTCCAGTATGGCTACACCTTC. Encoded protein: CASTLGVGASPVQYGYTF. The variable domain in full, completed from reference TRBV7-9 and TRBJ1-2, reads DTGVSQNPRHKITKRGQNVTFRCDPISEHNRLYWYRQTLGQGPEFLTYFQNEAQLEKSRLLSDRFSAERPKGSFSTLEIQRTEQGDSAMYLCASTLGVGASPVQYGYTFGSGTRLTVV.

This rearrangement joins TRBV28 to TRBJ2-5; D possibly corresponds to TRBD1 (5 bases). Trimming pared 5 bases from V and 3 bases from J, leaving 13 bases between. Germline values: CDR1 MDHEN, CDR2 SYDVKM. The CDR3 has 14 residues. The DNA of the CDR3 is TGTGCCAGCAGTCTCATGTGGGGCGAAGAGACCCAGTACTTC. Its protein is CASSLMWGEETQYF.

This clone was seen a handful of times. This chain joins TRBV7-5 and TRBJ1-2; the listed D gene, TRBD1, was not tested against the DNA. TRBV7-5 is given as a pseudogene. This CDR3 comprises 14 residues. DNA of the CDR3: TGTGTCAGAAGCTTCGACAGGGGTAACTATGGCTACACCTTC. This gives the protein CVRSFDRGNYGYTF.

This sequence joins TRBV5-6 and TRBJ2-5, with D perhaps matching TRBD1 (6 bases). The tail of the sequence fits TRBJ2-7 better, so the J call may be wrong. The CDR3 is 16 amino acids. CDR1 and CDR2 from the germline V gene are SGHDT and YYEEEE. The CDR3 sequence is CASSLGVGRGSYEQYF. In DNA form, the CDR3 reads TGTGCCAGCAGCTTGGGGGTCGGCAGGGGCTCCTACGAGCAGTACTTC.